This T cell receptor (beta chain) was recovered during a study of cytomegalovirus exposure and HLA in healthy donors. For the study at large: Tens of millions of unique TCRs from HLA-typed donors were held in an early data release. Points from the study as a whole: A few chains tied to CMV proved CMV antigen-specific in vitro.

With 60 Vbeta and 13 Jbeta primers, the PCR was carried out. The data were produced by immunoSEQ multiplex PCR, yet TCRdb's version contains in-frame clones alone and is incomplete. Of roughly 100,000 clones in the sample, around 68% were seen once. This clone was detected only once. What it recognizes is unknown. The receptor was derived from a human donor in good health. Sequencing input: PBMCs.

The CDR3 sequence is CASSNPGFEQYF. The CDR3 region has the DNA TGTGCCAGCAGCAACCCAGGGTTCGAGCAGTACTTC. This chain connects TRBV6-5 to TRBJ2-7; a weak D match, TRBD1 (5 bases). This CDR3 comprises 12 residues. Germline V gives CDR1 MNHEY, CDR2 SVGAGI. V lost 6 bases to trimming and J lost 6 bases, with 12 bases between them.